These 28 T cell receptor beta chains originate from one sample sequenced in a study of T-cell memory formation after mild COVID-19. TCRdb reprocessed the 5' RACE reads via MiXCR and lists one record per CDR3 protein. Of 210,000 or so distinct CDR3 sequences listed, about 27% are singletons. Material: PBMCs or a T cell subset sorted from them (not recorded which). These receptors were collected from an adult woman who had mild COVID-19 (a few samples of this study predate the infection). Cell type and time point are not known.

This clonotype was recorded at least ten times. This chain uses TRBV12-3 or TRBV12-4 with TRBJ1-5; D is unresolved. There are 14 residues in the CDR3. Trimming shortened V by 3 bases and J by 4 bases, and 10 bases separated the two germline ends. The CDR3 protein is CASSFRRTNQPQHF. The CDR3 coding sequence is TGTGCCAGCAGTTTCCGCCGGACTAATCAGCCCCAGCATTTT.

This clonotype was detected a few times. The CDR3 region has the DNA TGTGCCAGCAGTCTAGGTACTAGCGGGGTGGGTTACAATGAGCAGTTCTTC. This encodes CASSLGTSGVGYNEQFF. V and J are TRBV12-3 or TRBV12-4 and TRBJ2-1; TRBD2 matches 10 bases. The CDR3 is 17 amino acids. V was pared by 5 bases and J by 4 bases, with 11 bases of the junction left unmatched.

The CDR3: CASSLTSGGGTEAFF. CDR3 DNA: TGTGCCAGCAGCTTAACGTCTGGAGGGGGCACTGAAGCTTTCTTT. The J gene is TRBJ1-1, the V gene TRBV7-3, with D perhaps TRBD1 (6 bases). The CDR3 covers 15 residues. Germline V gene data show CDR1 as SGHTA and CDR2 as FQGTGA. The V end lost 0 bases, the J end lost 4 bases, and 12 bases lay between the germline ends. The full variable domain, rest sourced from reference TRBV7-3 and TRBJ1-1, is GAGVSQTPSNKVTEKGKYVELRCDPISGHTALYWYRQSLGQGPEFLIYFQGTGAADDSGLPNDRFFAVRPEGSVSTLKIQRTERGDSAVYLCASSLTSGGGTEAFFGQGTRLTVV.

This clonotype has a handful of counts. The rearrangement uses TRBV20-1 and TRBJ2-1; 8 nucleotides align to TRBD2. Germline trimming cut 6 bases from V and 5 bases from J; bases unmatched to any gene: 12. Germline V CDR1 and CDR2: DFQATT, SNEGSKA (reference sequence). The CDR3 totals 15 residues. The CDR3 sequence is CSARGHGTRNNEQFF. Here the CDR3 DNA reads TGCAGTGCCCGAGGCCACGGGACTAGAAACAATGAGCAGTTCTTC.

The V call is TRBV6-5, the J call TRBJ1-2; D is undetermined. The CDR3 spans 11 residues. V shed 7 bases and J shed 0 bases, with 3 bases lying between them. The germline CDR1 and CDR2 sequences are MNHEY and SVGAGI. DNA for the CDR3: TGTGCCAGCATGGCTAACTATGGCTACACCTTC. Translating gives CASMANYGYTF.

This chain connects TRBV10-3 to TRBJ1-1; no reliable D call. This CDR3 has 15 amino acids. V lost 3 bases and J lost 2, with 13 bases in between. The germline CDR1 and CDR2 sequences are ENHRY and SYGVKD. As DNA, the CDR3 is TGTGCCATCAGTGACCCTGGCGGGAGCAACACTGAAGCTTTCTTT. This codes for CAISDPGGSNTEAFF.

V and J are TRBV6-2 or TRBV6-3 and TRBJ1-2; D ambiguous. Germline V gene data show CDR1 as MNHEY and CDR2 as SVGEGT. The CDR3 runs 16 residues. V was trimmed by 2 bases and J by 4 bases, leaving 17 bases between them. The CDR3 DNA reads TGTGCCAGCAGTTACCCGACGGGGAAGGGTTCCTATGGCTACACCTTC. Encoded protein: CASSYPTGKGSYGYTF.

This sequence joins TRBV7-9 and TRBJ2-1; D remains ambiguous. The CDR3 sequence is 12 residues long. In germline, CDR1 is SEHNR, CDR2 FQNEAQ (reference sequence). V was shortened by 2 bases and J by 10 bases, with 9 bases between the two germline ends. DNA of the CDR3: TGTGCCAGCAGCTTAACCCGAAAGGAGCAGTTCTTC. The encoded protein is CASSLTRKEQFF.

The V call is TRBV19, the J call TRBJ1-5; D gene uncertain. The germline V and J ends were trimmed by 3 bases and 0 bases, with 9 bases remaining between them. This CDR3 is built from 15 residues. Germline V gives CDR1 LNHDA, CDR2 SQIVND (reference sequence). CDR3 loop: CASSILGNSNQPQHF. CDR3 DNA: TGTGCCAGTAGTATTTTAGGGAATAGCAATCAGCCCCAGCATTTT. Drawing the rest from reference TRBV19 and TRBJ1-5, the complete variable domain is DGGITQSPKYLFRKEGQNVTLSCEQNLNHDAMYWYRQDPGQGLRLIYYSQIVNDFQKGDIAEGYSVSREKKESFPLTVTSAQKNPTAFYLCASSILGNSNQPQHFGDGTRLSIL.

V gene TRBV20-1 combines with J gene TRBJ1-2; 9 bases fit TRBD1. The CDR3 sequence is 14 residues long. J lost 8 bases, V lost 2 bases, and 9 bases had no gene match. Germline CDR1 is DFQATT and CDR2 is SNEGSKA (reference sequence). The CDR3 coding sequence is TGCAGTGCTAGATCCTCGACAGGGGGTTTAGGCTACACCTTC. Its translation is CSARSSTGGLGYTF.

This clonotype was seen only a few times. This rearrangement joins TRBV5-6 to TRBJ2-5; D gene uncertain. Per the germline V gene, CDR1 is SGHDT and CDR2 is YYEEEE. The V end lost 0 bases, the J end lost 5 bases, and 11 bases lay between the germline ends. The CDR3 is made up of 14 amino acids. The CDR3 sequence: CASSLVHPQETQYF. The CDR3 DNA follows: TGTGCCAGCAGCTTGGTGCACCCGCAGGAGACCCAGTACTTC. Full variable domain (rest looked up from reference TRBV5-6 and TRBJ2-5): DAGVTQSPTHLIKTRGQQVTLRCSPKSGHDTVSWYQQALGQGPQFIFQYYEEEERQRGNFPDRFSGHQFPNYSSELNVNALLLGDSALYLCASSLVHPQETQYFGPGTRLLVL.

The chain links TRBV28 to TRBJ2-7; the match to TRBD2 covers 12 bases. CDR3 length: 14 amino acids. CDR1 is MDHEN, CDR2 SYDVKM, per germline. The junction had 2 bases not matched to a gene; V was cut back by 5 bases and J by 3 bases. The CDR3 DNA sequence: TGTGCCAGCAGTAGGACTAGCGGGAACTACGAGCAGTACTTC. Protein: CASSRTSGNYEQYF.

This clonotype turned up a few times. This chain uses TRBV18 with TRBJ1-5; a possible D gene is TRBD1 (6 bases). Trimming stripped 6 bases from V and 0 bases from J, with 18 bases between. The germline V gene encodes CDR1 KGHSH and CDR2 LQKENI. The CDR3 length is 17 residues. The DNA of the CDR3 is TGTGCCAGCTCGCAGACAGGACTGGCGAATAGCAATCAGCCCCAGCATTTT. It encodes CASSQTGLANSNQPQHF.

This clonotype was recorded once. This chain connects TRBV19 to TRBJ2-1, with D possibly TRBD1 on 5 matching bases. The germline V gene encodes CDR1 LNHDA and CDR2 SQIVND (reference sequence). The V end was cut by 3 bases, the J end by 1 base, with 13 bases between. This CDR3 spans 16 amino acids. The CDR3 here is CASSIHRQLSYNEQFF. Here the CDR3 DNA reads TGTGCCAGTAGTATCCACCGACAGCTATCCTACAATGAGCAGTTCTTC. Together with reference TRBV19 and TRBJ2-1, the CDR3 gives the full variable domain: DGGITQSPKYLFRKEGQNVTLSCEQNLNHDAMYWYRQDPGQGLRLIYYSQIVNDFQKGDIAEGYSVSREKKESFPLTVTSAQKNPTAFYLCASSIHRQLSYNEQFFGPGTRLTVL.

This clonotype has more than one count but fewer than ten. This rearrangement joins TRBV7-2 to TRBJ1-5; possible D gene TRBD1, 5 bases. The germline V and J ends were trimmed by 1 base and 8 bases, with 18 bases remaining between them. Germline lookup yields CDR1 SGHTA and CDR2 FQGNSA. The CDR3 has 16 amino acids. The CDR3 DNA sequence: TGTGCCAGCAGCTTAGTTGGCAGGGCCCTATGGGAGCCCCAGCATTTT. It encodes CASSLVGRALWEPQHF.

The chain couples TRBV3-1 to TRBJ2-7; 7 nucleotides agree with TRBD1. The germline gives CDR1 LGHDT, CDR2 YNNKEL (reference sequence). The CDR3 consists of 17 residues. The V gene end was trimmed by 3 bases and the J gene end by 0 bases; junction bases not matched to a gene: 11. The CDR3 reads CASSQKEGRDSSYEQYF. The DNA for the CDR3 is TGTGCCAGCAGCCAGAAAGAAGGTAGGGACAGCTCCTACGAGCAGTACTTC.

The chain is built from TRBV5-5 and TRBJ2-7, with D perhaps matching TRBD1 (5 bases). Germline CDR1 and CDR2: SGHKS and YYEKEE (reference sequence). The germline V and J ends were trimmed by 0 bases and 3 bases, with 10 bases remaining between them. CDR3 size: 14 residues. The CDR3 loop is CASSLEGQFYEQYF. For the CDR3, the DNA is TGTGCCAGCAGCTTGGAAGGACAATTCTACGAGCAGTACTTC.

The rearrangement links TRBV27 to TRBJ2-7, with 10 nucleotides matching TRBD1. V lost 8 bases to trimming and J lost 7 bases; unmatched junction nucleotides: 11. The germline CDR1 and CDR2 sequences are MNHEY and SMNVEV (reference sequence). The CDR3 consists of 14 residues. The CDR3: CASRYGQGVREQYF. CDR3 nucleotide sequence: TGTGCCAGCCGGTACGGACAGGGGGTTCGGGAGCAGTACTTC.

The chain combines TRBV3-1 with TRBJ2-7; D uncertain. The CDR3 spans 14 residues. The germline V gene has CDR1 LGHDT and CDR2 YNNKEL (reference sequence). Trimming took 2 bases from V and 1 from J, leaving 9 bases between them. This chain's CDR3 is CASSQQGYSYEQYF. The CDR3 coding sequence is TGTGCCAGCAGCCAACAAGGGTATTCCTACGAGCAGTACTTC.

In this sample, this clonotype turned up a few times. The V gene is TRBV12-3 or TRBV12-4, the J gene TRBJ2-7; TRBD1 or TRBD2 may be the D gene (6 bases each). Trimming pared 6 bases from V and 3 bases from J, leaving 18 bases between. The CDR3 has 15 amino acids. The CDR3 loop is CASSLERGPNYEQYF. The CDR3 DNA sequence: TGTGCCAGCAGCTTGGAACGGGGGCCGAACTACGAGCAGTACTTC.

This clonotype was found a few times. The chain employs TRBV4-3 and TRBJ2-1; 11 bases fit TRBD2. Germline V gives CDR1 LGHNA, CDR2 YSLEER. CDR3 length equals 20 residues. The V segment lost 0 bases and the J segment 1 base; nucleotides outside the gene matches: 11. The DNA for the CDR3 is TGCGCCAGCAGCCAAGAGGCGATGGGTAGCGGGAGGGTTTCCTACAATGAGCAGTTCTTC. Translated: CASSQEAMGSGRVSYNEQFF.

The chain joins TRBV19 to TRBJ2-7, with 8 bases lining up with TRBD2. V lost 5 bases, J lost 0 bases, and 6 bases stayed unmatched. This CDR3 contains 15 residues. From germline, CDR1 is LNHDA and CDR2 SQIVND (reference sequence). CDR3 nucleotide sequence: TGTGCCAGTAGTCAAGCGGGGGAGTACTCCTACGAGCAGTACTTC. It translates to CASSQAGEYSYEQYF.

The V call is TRBV7-2, the J call TRBJ2-1; 10 nucleotides line up with TRBD2. Germline loops: CDR1 SGHTA, CDR2 FQGNSA. The length of the CDR3 is 18 residues. Trimming removed 4 bases from V and 4 bases from J; junction bases left unmatched: 13. The CDR3 coding sequence is TGTGCCAGCAGCTCTTTGCTAGCGGGAGTCGGCAAATACAATGAGCAGTTCTTC. As protein: CASSSLLAGVGKYNEQFF.

This clonotype came up a few times. The chain links TRBV12-3 or TRBV12-4 to TRBJ2-7, with TRBD1 identical over 10 bases. Losses at the gene ends were 4 bases for V and 4 bases for J; bases not matched to a gene: 7. The CDR3 is made up of 15 amino acids. This chain's CDR3 is CASSSRDRGSYEQYF. Here the CDR3 DNA reads TGTGCCAGCAGTTCTAGGGACAGGGGATCATACGAGCAGTACTTC.

This clonotype was seen more than once but under ten times. The chain is built from TRBV19 and TRBJ2-1; TRBD2 agrees at 9 bases. The germline CDR1 and CDR2 sequences are LNHDA and SQIVND (reference sequence). The CDR3 runs 16 residues. J lost 1 base, V lost 8 bases, and 9 bases had no gene match. In DNA form, the CDR3 reads TGTGCCAGTGGGCCTAGCGGGATAAGTTCCTACAATGAGCAGTTCTTC. Translation gives CASGPSGISSYNEQFF.

This clonotype came up many times. The chain is built from TRBV30 and TRBJ2-3; the match to TRBD2 covers 14 bases. Germline CDR1 reads GTSNPN; CDR2 reads SVGIG (reference sequence). V was pared by 3 bases and J by 1 base, with 3 bases of the junction left unmatched. The CDR3 has 16 amino acids. The CDR3 loop is CAWSRGLAGGTDTQYF. The CDR3 bases are TGTGCCTGGAGCCGGGGACTAGCGGGAGGCACAGATACGCAGTATTTT.

The chain is built from TRBV3-1 and TRBJ1-1; 10 nucleotides match TRBD1. Germline V CDR1 and CDR2: LGHDT, YNNKEL (reference sequence). The length of the CDR3 is 17 residues. With 6 bases clipped from V and 1 base from J, the junction kept 11 bases outside the gene matches. In DNA form, the CDR3 reads TGTGCCAGCAGTAACTACCGACAGGGGGCCTCGAACACTGAAGCTTTCTTT. This encodes CASSNYRQGASNTEAFF. The full variable domain, completed using reference TRBV3-1 and TRBJ1-1, is DTAVSQTPKYLVTQMGNDKSIKCEQNLGHDTMYWYKQDSKKFLKIMFSYNNKELIINETVPNRFSPKSPDKAHLNLHINSLELGDSAVYFCASSNYRQGASNTEAFFGQGTRLTVV.

This clonotype was counted a few times. This chain uses TRBV7-6 with TRBJ2-7, with D unclear. The CDR3 is made up of 11 amino acids. The V end was cut by 5 bases, the J end by 7 bases, with 9 bases between. Per the germline V gene, CDR1 is SGHVS and CDR2 is FNYEAQ. The CDR3 DNA follows: TGTGCCAGCAGCCTCGGGCCTGAGCAGTACTTC. Encoded protein: CASSLGPEQYF.